The clone carrying this T cell receptor (beta chain) was observed a handful of times. Its matching antigen is unknown. TCR alpha and TCR beta cDNA libraries carrying sample barcodes and UMIs came from 5'RACE with constant-segment primers. From the 5' RACE reads, TCRdb called clonotypes with MiXCR, one entry per CDR3 protein. The table shows 100,000 to 130,000 distinct CDR3 sequences, with around 15% occurring only once. This entry comes from a study of T-cell memory formation after mild COVID-19. Study as a whole: TCR clusters showed largely donor specificity. General observations from the study: Cross-reactive memory apparently joined, as some responding clones appeared in pre-infection memory.

CDR1 SGDLS and CDR2 YYNGEE come from the germline V gene. CDR3 length equals 15 residues. V lost 2 bases to trimming and J lost 5 bases, with 17 bases between them. This TCR came from a young man who had mild COVID-19 (a few samples of this study predate the infection). Cell type and time point are not known. The chain combines TRBV9 with TRBJ2-7; D possibly uses TRBD1 or TRBD2 (5 bases each). The specimen sequenced was PBMCs or a T cell subset sorted from them (not recorded which). The CDR3 DNA is TGTGCCAGCAGCGTTAGGGGCAACCGGGGCAACGAGCAGTACTTC. This codes for CASSVRGNRGNEQYF.